This T cell receptor (beta chain) is from a study of blood T cells in healthy people across ages. Study observations and caveats: It was not known whether donors were CMV positive (a possible confounder of expanded clonotype changes). Roughly linear declines in TCR beta diversity per million T cells occurred with age.

To note about this clonotype: Its matching antigen is unknown.

Primed by a sample-barcoded 5' primer and a J-beta primer mix, a second PCR proceeded for 7 to 11 cycles. A template-switch adaptor that had 12 random nucleotides put a tag on each cDNA molecule. Each single sample gave us at least 3 million CDR3-containing paired-end reads. TCRdb used MiXCR to reprocess the 5' RACE reads, holding one entry per CDR3 protein. The sample lists approximately 850,000 distinct CDR3 sequences, around 42% occurring once. The sequenced sample consisted of blood. The sequence came from a man in his 60s in good health.

CDR3 nucleotides: TGTGCCAGCAGCTTAACGGAACCGGGACTAGCGGGGGGTAATGAGCAGTTCTTC. It specifies CASSLTEPGLAGGNEQFF. This chain connects TRBV7-8 to TRBJ2-1, with 15 bases matching TRBD2. This CDR3 comprises 18 residues. Per germline, CDR1 SGHVS and CDR2 FQNEAQ. The ends lost 2 bases at V and 7 bases at J; junction bases unmatched: 9. Drawing the rest from reference TRBV7-8 and TRBJ2-1, the complete variable domain is GAGVSQSPRYKVAKRGQDVALRCDPISGHVSLFWYQQALGQGPEFLTYFQNEAQLDKSGLPSDRFFAERPEGSVSTLKIQRTQQEDSAVYLCASSLTEPGLAGGNEQFFGPGTRLTVL.